The 2 T cell receptor beta chains below were found in one sample sequenced in a study of regulatory T cells in long-lasting Graves disease. Arm-PCR of CDR3 regions and iRepertoire HTBI primers were the basis on which TCR beta libraries were built. TCRdb reanalysed the multiplex PCR reads using MiXCR and keeps one entry per CDR3 protein. The sample has 530,000 or so distinct CDR3 sequences, approximately 13% seen once; the top ten hold 8% to 10%. The time point here: newly diagnosed GD, antithyroid drugs for less than 3 months. PBMC-extracted RNA yielded the TCR library. This sample also belongs to another study, concerning T cells in Graves' hyperthyroidism and ophthalmopathy.

The sequencing here drew on peripheral blood mononuclear cells (PBMCs), taken at new diagnosis, from a patient treated with antithyroid drugs. These receptors all stem from a man aged 25 to 40 with Graves disease.

This clonotype is judged medium-sized. The CDR3 spells CASSLTSGMSSGANVLTF. The CDR3 DNA reads as TGTGCCAGCAGCTTGACTAGCGGGATGAGCTCTGGGGCCAACGTCCTGACTTTC. V gene TRBV11-2 combines with J gene TRBJ2-6; 11 bases are a match to TRBD2. Germline V gene data show CDR1 as SGHAT and CDR2 as FQNNGV. Trimming removed 3 bases from V and 0 bases from J; junction bases left unmatched: 4. The CDR3 runs 18 residues.

This clonotype was seen many times. The chain has TRBV27 and TRBJ2-7; no reliable D call. The CDR3 has 14 residues. With 4 bases removed from V and 3 bases from J, the gap between germline ends came to 13 bases. Germline loops: CDR1 MNHEY, CDR2 SMNVEV (reference sequence). The CDR3: CASSSEESDYEQYF. The DNA of the CDR3 is TGTGCCAGCAGTTCCGAGGAGTCCGACTACGAGCAGTACTTC.